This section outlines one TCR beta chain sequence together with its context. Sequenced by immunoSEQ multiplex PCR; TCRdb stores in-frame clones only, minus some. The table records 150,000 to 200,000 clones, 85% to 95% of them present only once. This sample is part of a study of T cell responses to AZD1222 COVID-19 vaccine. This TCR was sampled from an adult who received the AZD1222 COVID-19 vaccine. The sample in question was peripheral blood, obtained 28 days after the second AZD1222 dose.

CDR3 nucleotides: TGTGCCAGCAGCCCTTGGGGCGGGAGTAACAATGAGCAGTTCTTC. This gives the protein CASSPWGGSNNEQFF. The V gene is TRBV11-3, the J gene TRBJ2-1, with 7 bases that match TRBD2. Germline lookup yields CDR1 SGHNT and CDR2 YENEEA. The length of the CDR3 is 15 residues. With 5 bases clipped from V and 5 bases from J, the junction kept 9 bases outside the gene matches.